This paragraph covers one T cell receptor (beta chain) sequence. What antigen it recognizes has not been identified. Base-call qualities are not available, and no considerably larger clone is one nucleotide away. The study evaluated CTLA-4 blockade (ipilimumab) given together with focal radiation therapy in patients who had chemo-refractory metastatic non-small-cell lung cancer. This sample stems from a study of radiotherapy plus CTLA-4 blockade in lung cancer (dated by TCRdb to 2017 to 2018). Broadly, across the study: Objective responses occurred in 15% to 20% of enrolled patients, and 30% to 35% achieved disease control.

The CDR3 runs 11 amino acids, cysteine and phenylalanine included. The read is trimmed to its CDR3 DNA, 33 bases read in frame from base 1. In the germline V gene, CDR1 corresponds to SQVTM and CDR2 to ANQGSEA. The trim is 3 bases for V and 4 bases for J, with a gap of 7 bases between the germline ends. Receptor libraries were prepared by the immunoSEQ multiplex PCR assay. The source is immuneACCESS, and TCRdb retained only in-frame sequences with V and J called. Part of the clones is not carried over; for the studies checked, unresolved V genes explain less than half of this, and the remainder is unexplained. The sample table shows some 73,000 clones, and around 78% are seen once. Of the sample, approximately 24% falls within the top ten clones. Points the paper makes about the study in general: After treatment with radiotherapy and ipilimumab, TCR clones that originated in tumors expanded in peripheral blood. Early dynamic changes in blood T cell clones, together with increased serum interferon-beta after radiation, were reported as the strongest predictors of response.

The rearrangement joined TRBV29-1 to TRBJ2-7, with no reliable assignment of the D segment. The clonotype comes from a human donor with non-small cell lung cancer whose response to radiotherapy plus ipilimumab could not be evaluated. Some clones in this sample may be carry-over from other donors' samples. Sequences were derived from peripheral blood, sampled from a patient treated with radiotherapy plus ipilimumab. The CDR3 in this case is CSVEASYEQYF. The DNA reads as follows: TGCAGCGTTGAGGCATCATACGAGCAGTACTTC.